This TCR beta chain is from a study of early T cells in non-severe SARS-CoV-2 infection. Whole-study context: Sequencing targeted bulk RNA from unsorted whole blood, leaving chains unpaired.

About this clonotype itself: Antigen: not known.

The junction had 12 bases not matched to a gene; V was cut back by 3 bases and J by 7 bases. The V gene's germline CDR1 is SQVTM and CDR2 ANQGSEA. The CDR3 is 15 residues long. Unique molecular identifiers (one per individual cDNA molecule) were attached. TCRdb called the 5' RACE reads again in MiXCR, with one record for every CDR3 protein. The sample lists tens of thousands of distinct CDR3 sequences, 9% to 10% occurring once. Study-wide points: Lookups in VDJdb leaned toward anti-spike CD8 responses and missed private and CD4 specificities.

The rearrangement joins TRBV29-1 to TRBJ2-1; 7 bases match TRBD2. Sequences were derived from whole blood, sampled at baseline. This TCR derives from an adult who was a healthcare worker with PCR-confirmed SARS-CoV-2 infection or an uninfected control (not recorded which). CDR3 nucleotides: TGCAGCGTTGACCTGAAGCGGGATCGAAGGAATGAGCAGTTCTTC. Translated, it gives CSVDLKRDRRNEQFF.